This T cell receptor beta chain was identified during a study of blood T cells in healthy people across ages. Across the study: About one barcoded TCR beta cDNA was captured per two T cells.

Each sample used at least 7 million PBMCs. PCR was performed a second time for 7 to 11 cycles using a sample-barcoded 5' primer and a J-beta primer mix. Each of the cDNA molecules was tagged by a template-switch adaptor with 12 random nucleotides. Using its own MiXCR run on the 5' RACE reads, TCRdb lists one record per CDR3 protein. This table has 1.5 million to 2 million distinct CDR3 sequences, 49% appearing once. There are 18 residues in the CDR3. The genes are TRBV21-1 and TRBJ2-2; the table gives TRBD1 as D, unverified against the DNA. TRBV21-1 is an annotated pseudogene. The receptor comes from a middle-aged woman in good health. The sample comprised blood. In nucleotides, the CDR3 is TGTGCCAGCAGCCCGCGGGACACAGAATTCGCGAACACCGGGGAGCTGTTTTTT. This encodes CASSPRDTEFANTGELFF.